The clone carrying this T cell receptor beta chain came up a few times. Its specificity is unknown. This entry comes from a study of blood T cells in healthy people across ages. Combining a sample-barcoded 5' primer with a J-beta primer mix, a second PCR ran for roughly 6 to 12 cycles. TCRdb reprocessed the 5' RACE reads with MiXCR, giving one entry per CDR3 protein. The repertoire holds some 1,800,000 distinct CDR3 sequences, with roughly two fifths as singletons. Aged roughly 6 to 100, donors were systemically healthy Caucasians from Russia. Staff drew 8 to 10 milliliters of peripheral blood from each donor. V was clipped by 1 base and J by 5 bases; unmatched bases: 10. This CDR3 is built from 16 residues. Germline CDR1 and CDR2: GTSNPN and SVGIG (reference sequence). Study-level results: The lack of PBMC sorting stopped any conclusive naive versus antigen-experienced comparison. More naive CD4+ cells and higher diversity were found in long-lived than in aged donors.

This sequence joins TRBV30 and TRBJ1-5, with 8 bases identical to TRBD1. Material for sequencing was blood. The TCR comes from a human donor in good health. DNA for the CDR3: TGTGCCTGGAGTGCCAACGACAGGGGAGCATATCAGCCCCAGCATTTT. Translating gives CAWSANDRGAYQPQHF.